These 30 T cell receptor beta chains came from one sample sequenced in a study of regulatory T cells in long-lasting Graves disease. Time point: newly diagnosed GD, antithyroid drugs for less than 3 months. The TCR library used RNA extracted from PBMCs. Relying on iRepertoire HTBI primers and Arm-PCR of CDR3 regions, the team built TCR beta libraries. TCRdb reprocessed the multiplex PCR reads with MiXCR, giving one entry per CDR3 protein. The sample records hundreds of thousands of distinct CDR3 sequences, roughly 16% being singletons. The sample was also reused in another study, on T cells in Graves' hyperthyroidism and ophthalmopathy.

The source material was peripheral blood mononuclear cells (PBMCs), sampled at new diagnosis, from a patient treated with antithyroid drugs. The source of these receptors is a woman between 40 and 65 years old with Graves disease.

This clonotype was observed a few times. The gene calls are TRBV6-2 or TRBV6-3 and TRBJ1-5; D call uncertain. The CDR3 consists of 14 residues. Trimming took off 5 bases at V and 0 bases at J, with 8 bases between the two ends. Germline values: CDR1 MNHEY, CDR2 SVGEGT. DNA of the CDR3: TGTGCCAGCAGTAAGCTGTATAGCAATCAGCCCCAGCATTTT. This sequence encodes CASSKLYSNQPQHF.

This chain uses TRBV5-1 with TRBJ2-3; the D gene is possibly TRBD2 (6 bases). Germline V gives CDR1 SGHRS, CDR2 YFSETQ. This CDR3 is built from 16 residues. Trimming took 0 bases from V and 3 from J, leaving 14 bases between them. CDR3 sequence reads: CASSLGLVRLTDTQYF. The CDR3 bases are TGCGCCAGCAGCTTGGGACTAGTGCGGCTTACAGATACGCAGTATTTT.

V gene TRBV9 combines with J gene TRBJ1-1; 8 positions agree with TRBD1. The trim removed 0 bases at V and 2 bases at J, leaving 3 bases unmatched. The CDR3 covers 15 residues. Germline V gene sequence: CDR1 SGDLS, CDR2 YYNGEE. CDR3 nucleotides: TGTGCCAGCAGCGTAGAGGGGACAGGTAACACTGAAGCTTTCTTT. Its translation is CASSVEGTGNTEAFF. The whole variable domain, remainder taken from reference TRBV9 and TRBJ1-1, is DSGVTQTPKHLITATGQRVTLRCSPRSGDLSVYWYQQSLDQGLQFLIQYYNGEERAKGNILERFSAQQFPDLHSELNLSSLELGDSALYFCASSVEGTGNTEAFFGQGTRLTVV.

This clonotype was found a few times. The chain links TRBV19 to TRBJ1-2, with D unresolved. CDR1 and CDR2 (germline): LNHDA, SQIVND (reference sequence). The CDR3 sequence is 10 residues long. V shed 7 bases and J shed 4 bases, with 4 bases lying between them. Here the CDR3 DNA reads TGTGCCAGTAACTTCTATGGCTACACCTTC. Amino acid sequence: CASNFYGYTF.

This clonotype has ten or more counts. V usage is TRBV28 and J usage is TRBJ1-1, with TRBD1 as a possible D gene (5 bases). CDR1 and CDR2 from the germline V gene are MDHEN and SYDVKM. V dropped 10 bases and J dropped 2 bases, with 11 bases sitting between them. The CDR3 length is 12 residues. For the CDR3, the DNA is TGTGCCACCCGACAGAGCAACACTGAAGCTTTCTTT. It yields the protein CATRQSNTEAFF.

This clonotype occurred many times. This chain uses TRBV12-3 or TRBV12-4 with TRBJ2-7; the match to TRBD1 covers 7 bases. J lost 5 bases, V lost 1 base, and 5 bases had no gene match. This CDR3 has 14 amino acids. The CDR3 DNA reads TGTGCCAGCAGTTTAGGACAGGGTATCGACGAGCAGTACTTC. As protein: CASSLGQGIDEQYF.

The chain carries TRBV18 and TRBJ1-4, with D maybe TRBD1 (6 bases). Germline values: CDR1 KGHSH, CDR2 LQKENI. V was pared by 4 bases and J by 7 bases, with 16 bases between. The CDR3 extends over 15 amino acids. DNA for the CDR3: TGTGCCAGCTCACGCCGGACAGTGATCGGTGAAAAACTGTTTTTT. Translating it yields CASSRRTVIGEKLFF.

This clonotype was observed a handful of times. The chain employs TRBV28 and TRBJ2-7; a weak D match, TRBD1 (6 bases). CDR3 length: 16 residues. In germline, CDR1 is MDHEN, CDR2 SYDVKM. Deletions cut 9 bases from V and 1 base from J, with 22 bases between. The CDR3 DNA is TGTGCCAGTTTTCCGGGACACCTGCTCGTATCCTACGAGCAGTACTTC. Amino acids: CASFPGHLLVSYEQYF.

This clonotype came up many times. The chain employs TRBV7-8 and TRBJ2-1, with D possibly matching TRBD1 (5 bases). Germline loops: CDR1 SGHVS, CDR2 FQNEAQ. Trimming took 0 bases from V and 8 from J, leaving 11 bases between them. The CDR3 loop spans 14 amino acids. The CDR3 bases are TGTGCCAGCAGCTTAGCGATGACAGACGATGAGCAGTTCTTC. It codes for CASSLAMTDDEQFF.

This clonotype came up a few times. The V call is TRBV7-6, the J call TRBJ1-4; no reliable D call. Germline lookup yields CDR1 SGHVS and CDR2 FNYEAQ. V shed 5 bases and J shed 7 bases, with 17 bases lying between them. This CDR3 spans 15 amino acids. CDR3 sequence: CASSPRATLAEKLFF. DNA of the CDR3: TGTGCCAGCAGCCCGCGGGCCACCCTGGCTGAAAAACTGTTTTTT.

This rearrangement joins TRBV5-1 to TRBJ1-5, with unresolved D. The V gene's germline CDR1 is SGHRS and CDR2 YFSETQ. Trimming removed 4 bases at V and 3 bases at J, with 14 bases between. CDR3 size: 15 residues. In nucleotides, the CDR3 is TGCGCCAGCAGCGCTGGTGGGTTGACCAATCAGCCCCAGCATTTT. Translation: CASSAGGLTNQPQHF.

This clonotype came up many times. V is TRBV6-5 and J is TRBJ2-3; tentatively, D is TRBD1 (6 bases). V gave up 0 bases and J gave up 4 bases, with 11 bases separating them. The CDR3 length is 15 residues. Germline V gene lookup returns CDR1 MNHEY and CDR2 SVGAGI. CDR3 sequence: CASSYSSGAADTQYF. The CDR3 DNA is TGTGCCAGCAGTTACTCGTCAGGGGCGGCAGATACGCAGTATTTT.

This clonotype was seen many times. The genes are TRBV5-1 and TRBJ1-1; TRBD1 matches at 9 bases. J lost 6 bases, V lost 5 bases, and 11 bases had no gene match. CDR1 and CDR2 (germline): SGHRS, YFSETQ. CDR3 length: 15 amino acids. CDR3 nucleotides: TGCGCCAGCAGATCGGACGGGGACAGGGTCGCTGAAGCTTTCTTT. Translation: CASRSDGDRVAEAFF.

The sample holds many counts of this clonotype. The CDR3 DNA reads TGTGCCAGCTCGGGCCTTGGGAGCGGGGGGCCCTACGAGCAGTACTTC. Its protein is CASSGLGSGGPYEQYF. This sequence joins TRBV18 and TRBJ2-7; 9 bases line up with TRBD2. The CDR3 length is 16 residues. The germline V gene has CDR1 KGHSH and CDR2 LQKENI. V lost 6 bases, J lost 2 bases, and 11 bases stayed unmatched.

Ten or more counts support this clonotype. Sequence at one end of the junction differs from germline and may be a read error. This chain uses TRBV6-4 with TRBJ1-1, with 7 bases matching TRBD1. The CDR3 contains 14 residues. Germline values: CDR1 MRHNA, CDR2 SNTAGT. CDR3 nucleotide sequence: TGTGCCAGCAGGGACTGGGACAGACCTTATGAAGCTTTCTTT. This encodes CASRDWDRPYEAFF.

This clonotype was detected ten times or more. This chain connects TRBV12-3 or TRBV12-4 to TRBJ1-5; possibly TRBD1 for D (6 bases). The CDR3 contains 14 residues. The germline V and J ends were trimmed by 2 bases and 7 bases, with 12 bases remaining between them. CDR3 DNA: TGTGCCAGCAGTTTAAACGGGGGCTTGCAGCCCCAGCATTTT. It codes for CASSLNGGLQPQHF.

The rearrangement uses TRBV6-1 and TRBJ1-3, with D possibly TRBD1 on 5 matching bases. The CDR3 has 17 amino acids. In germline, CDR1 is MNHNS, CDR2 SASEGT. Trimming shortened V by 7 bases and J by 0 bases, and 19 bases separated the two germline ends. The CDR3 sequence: CASTPTGPGFSGNTIYF. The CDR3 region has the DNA TGTGCCAGCACCCCCACGGGGCCAGGGTTCTCTGGAAACACCATATATTTT.

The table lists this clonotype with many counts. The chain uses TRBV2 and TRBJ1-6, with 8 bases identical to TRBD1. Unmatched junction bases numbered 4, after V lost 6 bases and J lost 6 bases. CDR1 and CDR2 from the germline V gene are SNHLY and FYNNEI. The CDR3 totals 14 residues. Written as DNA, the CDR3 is TGTGCCAGCAGAGTCGACAGGGGTAATTCACCCCTCCACTTT. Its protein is CASRVDRGNSPLHF.

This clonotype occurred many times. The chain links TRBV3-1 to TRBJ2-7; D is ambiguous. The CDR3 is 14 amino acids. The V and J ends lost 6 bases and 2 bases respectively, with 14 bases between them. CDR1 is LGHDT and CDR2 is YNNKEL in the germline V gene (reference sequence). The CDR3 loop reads CASSPVSATYEQYF. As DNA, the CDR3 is TGTGCCAGCAGTCCGGTTTCCGCCACCTACGAGCAGTACTTC.

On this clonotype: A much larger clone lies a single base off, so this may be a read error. DNA for the CDR3: TGTGCCAGCAGTCTTAGACAGACTAATTCACCCCTCCGCTTT. Its translation is CASSLRQTNSPLRF. The chain combines TRBV28 with TRBJ1-6; D may be TRBD1 (5 bases). Germline assignment: CDR1 MDHEN and CDR2 SYDVKM. The CDR3 contains 14 residues.

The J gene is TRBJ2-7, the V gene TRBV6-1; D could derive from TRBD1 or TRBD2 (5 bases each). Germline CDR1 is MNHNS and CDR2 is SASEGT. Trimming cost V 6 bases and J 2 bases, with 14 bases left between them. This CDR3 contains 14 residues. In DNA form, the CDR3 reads TGTGCCAGCAGGGGCGGGTGGGGGACCTACGAGCAGTACTTC. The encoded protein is CASRGGWGTYEQYF.

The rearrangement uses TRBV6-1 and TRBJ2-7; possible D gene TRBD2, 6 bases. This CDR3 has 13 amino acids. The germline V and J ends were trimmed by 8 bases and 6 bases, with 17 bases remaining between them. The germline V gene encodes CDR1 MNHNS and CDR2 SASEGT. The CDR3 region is CASRSAGLGEQYF. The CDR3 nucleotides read TGTGCCAGCCGCTCCGCGGGATTGGGCGAGCAGTACTTC.

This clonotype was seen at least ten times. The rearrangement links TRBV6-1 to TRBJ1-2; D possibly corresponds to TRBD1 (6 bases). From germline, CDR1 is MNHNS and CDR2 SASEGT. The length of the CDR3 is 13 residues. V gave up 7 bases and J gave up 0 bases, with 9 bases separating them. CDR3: CASTRTANYGYTF. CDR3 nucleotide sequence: TGTGCCAGCACTAGGACAGCTAACTATGGCTACACCTTC.

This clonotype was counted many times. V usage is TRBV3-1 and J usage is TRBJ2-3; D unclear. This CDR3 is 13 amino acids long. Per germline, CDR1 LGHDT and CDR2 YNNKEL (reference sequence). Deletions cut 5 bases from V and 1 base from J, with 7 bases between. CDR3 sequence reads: CASSSRRTDTQYF. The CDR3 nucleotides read TGTGCCAGCAGCTCCCGACGCACAGATACGCAGTATTTT.

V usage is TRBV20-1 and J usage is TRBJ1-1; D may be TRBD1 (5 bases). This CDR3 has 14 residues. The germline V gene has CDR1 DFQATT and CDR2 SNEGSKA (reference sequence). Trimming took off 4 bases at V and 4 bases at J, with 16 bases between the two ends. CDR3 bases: TGCAGTGCTATCGACCCCGCAGGGCCCACTGAAGCTTTCTTT. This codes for CSAIDPAGPTEAFF.

The CDR3 spells CASRSYANTGELFF. CDR3 in DNA: TGTGCCAGTAGGTCCTATGCCAACACCGGGGAGCTGTTTTTT. The V and J genes are TRBV19 and TRBJ2-2; D is unresolved. The V gene lost 6 bases and the J gene lost 2 bases, with 10 bases spanning the gap. CDR1 LNHDA and CDR2 SQIVND come from the germline V gene (reference sequence). CDR3 length: 14 residues.

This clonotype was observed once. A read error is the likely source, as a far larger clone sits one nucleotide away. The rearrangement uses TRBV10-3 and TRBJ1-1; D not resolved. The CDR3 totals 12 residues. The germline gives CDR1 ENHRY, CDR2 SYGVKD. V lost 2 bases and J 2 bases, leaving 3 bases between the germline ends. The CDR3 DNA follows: TGTGCCATCAGTGAGACCAACACTGAAGCTTTCTTT. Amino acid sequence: CAISETNTEAFF.

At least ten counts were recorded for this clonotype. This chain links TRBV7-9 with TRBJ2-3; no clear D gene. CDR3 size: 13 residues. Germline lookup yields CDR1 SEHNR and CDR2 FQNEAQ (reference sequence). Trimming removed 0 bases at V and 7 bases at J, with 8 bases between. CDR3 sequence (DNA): TGTGCCAGCAGCTTAGCGCGCTCCAATACGCAGTATTTT. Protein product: CASSLARSNTQYF. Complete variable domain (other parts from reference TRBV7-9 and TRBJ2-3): DTGVSQNPRHKITKRGQNVTFRCDPISEHNRLYWYRQTLGQGPEFLTYFQNEAQLEKSRLLSDRFSAERPKGSFSTLEIQRTEQGDSAMYLCASSLARSNTQYFGPGTRLTVL.

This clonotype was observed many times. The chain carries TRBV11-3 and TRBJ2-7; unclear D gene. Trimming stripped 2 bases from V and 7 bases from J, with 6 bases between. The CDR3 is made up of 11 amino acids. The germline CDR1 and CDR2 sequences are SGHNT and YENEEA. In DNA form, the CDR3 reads TGTGCCAGCAGCTTAACCCGGGAGCAGTACTTC. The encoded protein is CASSLTREQYF. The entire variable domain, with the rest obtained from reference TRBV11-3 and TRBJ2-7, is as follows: EAGVVQSPRYKIIEKKQPVAFWCNPISGHNTLYWYLQNLGQGPELLIRYENEEAVDDSQLPKDRFSAERLKGVDSTLKIQPAELGDSAVYLCASSLTREQYFGPGTRLTVT.

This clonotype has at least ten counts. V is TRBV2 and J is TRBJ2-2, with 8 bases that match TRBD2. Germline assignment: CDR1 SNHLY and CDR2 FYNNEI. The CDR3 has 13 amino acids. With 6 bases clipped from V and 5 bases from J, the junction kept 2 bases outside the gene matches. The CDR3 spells CASSGGGTGELFF. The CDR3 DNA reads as TGTGCCAGCAGCGGGGGGGGGACCGGGGAGCTGTTTTTT.